Listed below are T cell receptor beta chains from one sample, sequenced in a study of cytomegalovirus exposure and HLA in healthy donors. Assay used: immunoSEQ multiplex PCR; TCRdb lists only in-frame clones, some missing. The data hold about 120,000 clones, with 75% observed a single time. Source material: PBMCs. All receptors derive from a woman between 50 and 59 years old in good health and CMV-seronegative. The CDR3 runs from the conserved cysteine through the conserved F or W. A D gene is named only where the DNA matches it firmly. Only part of the rows carry a size: once, few, many, or a class if the clone is expanded.

size: NA
V: TRBV19
D: TRBD2
J: TRBJ2-4
CDR3: CASSGVGRAAENIQYF
DNA: TGTGCCAGTAGTGGGGTCGGGAGGGCCGCGGAAAACATTCAGTACTTC

size: NA
V: TRBV28
D: NA
J: TRBJ2-5
CDR3: CASGEIQVETQYF
DNA: TGTGCCAGCGGGGAGATCCAAGTGGAGACCCAGTACTTC

size: NA
V: TRBV7-9
D: TRBD1
J: TRBJ1-1
CDR3: CASSVWAGTEYWNTEAFF
DNA: TGTGCCAGCAGCGTTTGGGCGGGGACAGAATATTGGAACACTGAAGCTTTCTTT

size: NA
V: TRBV15
D: TRBD2
J: TRBJ2-5
CDR3: CATSRGWGGTPKYRQETQYF
DNA: TGTGCCACCAGCAGAGGATGGGGAGGGACGCCCAAATACAGACAAGAGACCCAGTACTTC

size: few
V: TRBV29-1
D: NA
J: TRBJ2-3
CDR3: CSVADDISDTQYF
DNA: TGCAGCGTTGCGGATGACATCTCAGATACGCAGTATTTT

size: once
V: TRBV10-3
D: TRBD1
J: TRBJ2-7
CDR3: CAIQSTGAFYEQYF
DNA: TGTGCCATCCAGTCGACAGGGGCCTTCTACGAGCAGTACTTC

size: NA
V: TRBV10-2
D: TRBD2
J: TRBJ2-3
CDR3: CASSVYFRTSGKDTQYF
DNA: TGCGCCAGCAGTGTTTATTTCAGGACTAGCGGGAAGGATACGCAGTATTTT

size: few
V: TRBV5-1
D: NA
J: TRBJ2-7
CDR3: CASSLAGPLGGYEQYF
DNA: TGCGCCAGCAGCTTGGCGGGACCCCTCGGGGGCTACGAGCAGTACTTC

size: NA
V: TRBV6-6
D: NA
J: TRBJ2-7
CDR3: CASSPLGQGGTYEQYF
DNA: TGTGCCAGCAGCCCCCTCGGACAGGGAGGGACCTACGAGCAGTACTTC

size: NA
V: TRBV9
D: NA
J: TRBJ1-1
CDR3: CASSFLTENTEAFF
DNA: TGTGCCAGCAGCTTTCTAACCGAGAACACTGAAGCTTTCTTT

size: NA
V: TRBV2
D: NA
J: TRBJ2-3
CDR3: CASSIRAGTEGRDTQYF
DNA: TGTGCCAGCAGTATACGAGCCGGGACGGAGGGCAGAGATACGCAGTATTTT

size: NA
V: TRBV28
D: NA
J: TRBJ2-1
CDR3: CASSLMSGEGGHNEQFF
DNA: TGTGCCAGCAGTTTAATGTCGGGGGAGGGGGGCCACAATGAGCAGTTCTTC

size: NA
V: TRBV27
D: TRBD1
J: TRBJ1-5
CDR3: CASSLKGTGGDQPQHF
DNA: TGTGCCAGCAGTTTAAAAGGGACAGGGGGAGATCAGCCCCAGCATTTT

size: NA
V: TRBV19
D: NA
J: TRBJ2-1
CDR3: CASSRWERSEQFF
DNA: TGTGCCAGTAGTAGGTGGGAGAGGAGTGAGCAGTTCTTC

size: NA
V: TRBV15
D: TRBD1
J: TRBJ1-1
CDR3: CATRVWGTGNTEAFF
DNA: TGTGCCACCAGGGTCTGGGGGACAGGGAACACTGAAGCTTTCTTT

size: NA
V: TRBV30
D: TRBD2
J: TRBJ2-1
CDR3: CAWGRVAGRFNEQFF
DNA: TGTGCCTGGGGGAGGGTAGCGGGGAGATTCAATGAGCAGTTCTTC

size: NA
V: TRBV28
D: TRBD1
J: TRBJ1-4
CDR3: CASSLRGLGEKLFF
DNA: TGTGCCAGCAGTCTAAGGGGGCTCGGTGAAAAACTGTTTTTT

size: few
V: TRBV30
D: TRBD1
J: TRBJ1-2
CDR3: CAFSDRGRFGYGYTF
DNA: TGTGCCTTCTCGGACAGGGGGCGGTTCGGCTATGGCTACACCTTC

size: NA
V: TRBV7-2
D: NA
J: TRBJ1-6
CDR3: CASSLEGGLNSPLHF
DNA: TGTGCCAGCAGCTTAGAAGGCGGGCTTAATTCACCCCTCCACTTT

size: NA
V: TRBV14
D: TRBD2
J: TRBJ2-1
CDR3: CASSQDLGTSGNVGDEQFF
DNA: TGTGCCAGCAGCCAAGATCTAGGGACTAGCGGGAATGTCGGGGATGAGCAGTTCTTC

size: NA
V: TRBV28
D: NA
J: TRBJ1-5
CDR3: CASSSLAGSNQPQHF
DNA: TGTGCCAGCAGTTCCCTAGCGGGAAGCAATCAGCCCCAGCATTTT

size: NA
V: TRBV6-6
D: NA
J: TRBJ2-3
CDR3: CASSPLTGGTDTQYF
DNA: TGTGCCAGCAGTCCACTAACGGGTGGCACAGATACGCAGTATTTT

size: NA
V: TRBV14
D: TRBD2
J: TRBJ2-1
CDR3: CASSPSSGITNEQFF
DNA: TGTGCCAGCAGCCCGTCTAGCGGGATTACTAATGAGCAGTTCTTC

size: NA
V: TRBV29-1
D: TRBD1
J: TRBJ2-1
CDR3: CSVESLDRGSYNEQFF
DNA: TGCAGCGTTGAAAGTCTGGACAGGGGTTCCTACAATGAGCAGTTCTTC

size: NA
V: TRBV7-2
D: NA
J: TRBJ2-1
CDR3: CASSSLRRGQFF
DNA: TGTGCCAGCAGCTCCTTACGGAGGGGGCAGTTCTTC

size: few
V: TRBV4-3
D: TRBD1
J: TRBJ2-7
CDR3: CASSLHSGTGVSEQYF
DNA: TGCGCCAGCAGTCTCCACTCCGGGACAGGGGTAAGCGAGCAGTACTTC

size: NA
V: TRBV19
D: TRBD2
J: TRBJ2-5
CDR3: CASSTTSGSGKETQYF
DNA: TGTGCCAGTAGCACGACTAGCGGGAGTGGCAAAGAGACCCAGTACTTC

size: NA
V: TRBV7-8
D: NA
J: TRBJ2-7
CDR3: CASSLGTGSFSYEQYF
DNA: TGTGCCAGCAGCTTAGGGACCGGGAGCTTCTCCTACGAGCAGTACTTC

size: NA
V: TRBV7-9
D: TRBD1
J: TRBJ1-1
CDR3: CASDFTDRGNTEAFF
DNA: TGTGCCAGCGACTTTACGGACAGGGGAAACACTGAAGCTTTCTTT

size: NA
V: TRBV11-2
D: NA
J: TRBJ1-1
CDR3: CASSSGLLNTEAFF
DNA: TGTGCCAGCAGCTCCGGGTTATTGAACACTGAAGCTTTCTTT

size: once
V: TRBV27
D: TRBD1
J: TRBJ2-7
CDR3: CASSSKGGTGGASSYEQYF
DNA: TGTGCCAGCAGTTCCAAGGGTGGGACAGGGGGCGCGTCCTCCTACGAGCAGTACTTC

size: few
V: TRBV28
D: TRBD2
J: TRBJ2-7
CDR3: CASSQPGLVHEQYF
DNA: TGTGCCAGCAGTCAGCCGGGACTAGTCCACGAGCAGTACTTC

size: NA
V: TRBV19
D: NA
J: TRBJ2-7
CDR3: CASTNLPGEQYF
DNA: TGTGCCAGTACCAATCTCCCGGGGGAGCAGTACTTC

size: NA
V: TRBV7-9
D: TRBD1
J: TRBJ2-5
CDR3: CSSTRTGRERQETQYF
DNA: TGTTCCAGCACGAGGACAGGCCGCGAACGTCAAGAGACCCAGTACTTC

size: once
V: TRBV7-9
D: NA
J: TRBJ2-7
CDR3: CASAWAFSYEQYF
DNA: TGTGCCAGCGCCTGGGCCTTCTCCTACGAGCAGTACTTC

size: NA
V: TRBV4-2
D: TRBD2
J: TRBJ2-3
CDR3: CASSQGLAGGRGTDTQYF
DNA: TGTGCCAGCAGCCAAGGACTAGCGGGAGGACGTGGCACAGATACGCAGTATTTT

size: NA
V: TRBV6-5
D: NA
J: TRBJ2-7
CDR3: CASSFSGVDEQYF
DNA: TGTGCCAGCAGTTTCTCAGGGGTGGACGAGCAGTACTTC

size: NA
V: TRBV11-2
D: TRBD1
J: TRBJ1-5
CDR3: CASSFYRGQGIRQPQHF
DNA: TGTGCCAGCAGCTTCTACAGGGGGCAAGGGATCAGGCAGCCCCAGCATTTT

size: NA
V: TRBV28
D: TRBD2
J: TRBJ2-2
CDR3: CASSDAPGLGNTGELFF
DNA: TGTGCCAGCAGTGACGCTCCGGGACTAGGGAACACCGGGGAGCTGTTTTTT

size: NA
V: TRBV5-1
D: NA
J: TRBJ2-7
CDR3: CASSLSTGVYEQYF
DNA: TGCGCCAGCAGCTTGTCCACCGGGGTCTACGAGCAGTACTTC

size: NA
V: TRBV15
D: TRBD2
J: TRBJ2-1
CDR3: CATFLAGSFNEQFF
DNA: TGTGCCACCTTCCTAGCGGGCTCATTCAATGAGCAGTTCTTC

size: NA
V: TRBV7-9
D: NA
J: TRBJ2-3
CDR3: CASSFGTFTDTQYF
DNA: TGTGCCAGCAGCTTCGGGACTTTCACAGATACGCAGTATTTT